Here is one TCR beta chain with its context. The target of this receptor is not known. No much larger clone is present one base from it, and per-base qualities are unavailable. Receptor libraries were prepared by the immunoSEQ multiplex PCR assay. RNA was extracted from all samples and reverse transcribed into cDNA as template for TCR sequencing. SuperScript III was used to make first-strand cDNA, primed with a 2:1 mix of oligo-dT and random hexamers. A synthetic immune receptor repertoire was used to gauge amplification bias, and whatever bias remained was removed computationally. The published analysis was carried out like this. Raw reads were preprocessed for error removal, and CDR3 was defined according to IMGT conventions as running from the conserved cysteine to phenylalanine. Clonality was computed by normalizing Shannon entropy by log2 of the number of productive unique TCRs and subtracting the result from 1. Whether scalp clones were CD4 or CD8 was inferred by matching scalp TCRbeta sequences against CD4 and CD8 repertoires sorted from blood. TCRdb took this table from immuneACCESS and kept in-frame rearrangements with V and J called. Such tables lack part of the clones; where checked against another copy, unresolved V genes explain under half of the gap, and the rest is unexplained. The V and J calls and the clone size are those of that table, but D and trimming were determined from the DNA. The sample includes 150,000 to 200,000 clones, with roughly 60% observed a single time. The ten largest account for 13% to 15% of the sample.

The entry originates in a study of CD8+ T cells in alopecia areata (dated by TCRdb to the late 2010s). General notes on the study: The treated patients, all with moderate-to-severe alopecia areata, were enrolled in an open-label pilot trial of oral tofacitinib given at 5 to 10 mg twice daily. Scalp clonality was compared among normal scalp (n=4), patchy alopecia areata scalp (n=8), and alopecia totalis/universalis scalp (n=8). RNA was obtained with the PAXgene miRNA kit for fixed scalp, the miRNeasy kit for PBMCs, and the RNeasy kit for mouse skin. Tofacitinib-treated patients had biopsies at baseline and at 4 and 24 weeks of treatment, with a later scalp biopsy in several patients. High-throughput TCRbeta sequencing was used to examine T cell clonal expansion in alopecia areata in both the C3H/HeJ mouse model and human patients. TCRbeta CDR3 regions were amplified by immunoSEQ multiplex PCR using 35 Vbeta forward and 13 Jbeta reverse primers. Patients received tofacitinib for 6 to 18 months and were then followed off drug for 6 months to check for delayed response and recurrence. Scalp tissue and sorted CD4+ and CD8+ peripheral blood T cells from patchy and totalis/universalis alopecia areata patients and from healthy controls were covered by human TCRbeta sequencing. For the treated patients, the SALT score, which quantifies what percentage of scalp surface area is affected, served as the measure of disease severity.

What the time point label conveys for this sample: about 5 months on oral tofacitinib. The treatment or condition tag for this specimen amounts to: oral pan-JAK inhibitor, 5-10 mg twice daily. From alopecia areata patients, peripheral blood was collected along with lesional scalp punch biopsies. After PBMCs were isolated by density centrifugation and stained for CD3, CD4 and CD8, a FACSAria was used to sort CD4+ and CD8+ T cells. What the authors observed across the whole study: Shared TCR sequences between patients were less evident than in mice, which may be partly attributable to HLA diversity in the patient population. Unlike mouse skin, which is dominated by gammadelta T cells, normal human skin has resident alphabeta T cells that are also sequenced, and this complicates analysis of the scalp TCR repertoire. Tofacitinib significantly lowered scalp clonality and the number of expanded CD8+ clones among the top 100 scalp clones. Because the treated cohort was small and included a single nonresponder, larger studies are needed to assess links between baseline CD8+ expansion and response. Many expanded lesional clones were found to persist in scalp and blood during tofacitinib treatment, and relapse after treatment cessation may be partly explained by this persistence. Higher clonality and more expanded CD8+ clones were observed in lesional scalp than in normal scalp, particularly in alopecia totalis/universalis, a finding suggestive of antigenic drive.

The CDR3 covers 15 residues, taking in both the cysteine and the phenylalanine. This entry keeps only the CDR3 DNA: 45 bases, framed from base 1. Reading the germline V gene (reference sequence) gives CDR1 GTSNPN and CDR2 SVGIG. Cut back by 4 bases and 0 bases, the V and J ends lie 16 bases apart. In this chain, TRBV30 is recombined with TRBJ2-7; TRBD2 could be the D gene, as 6 bases match. The sequencing here drew on CD4+ T cells sorted from blood, taken at week 24, from a patient treated with tofacitinib. This TCR was sampled from a human donor with alopecia areata. Read as DNA, the sequence is TGTGCCTGGACCCGAGGACTACCCCGCTCCTACGAGCAGTACTTC. Its translation reads: CAWTRGLPRSYEQYF.